These 27 T cell receptor beta chains were sequenced from one sample in a study of cytomegalovirus exposure and HLA in healthy donors. The PCR ran on 60 Vbeta and 13 Jbeta primers. Profiled with immunoSEQ multiplex PCR; TCRdb holds only in-frame clones, not every one. Among over 150,000 clones listed, just under 80% were seen once. The sequenced sample consisted of PBMCs. The receptors were sampled from a woman aged 50 to 60 in good health and CMV-seropositive.

The chain carries TRBV9 and TRBJ2-1; TRBD2 might be the D (6 bases). The CDR3 loop spans 13 amino acids. Trimming cost V 3 bases and J 10 bases, with 14 bases left between them. Germline V gives CDR1 SGDLS, CDR2 YYNGEE. CDR3 coding DNA: TGTGCCAGCAGCGGGGGGTGGAGGGCAGAGCAGTTCTTC. This translates into CASSGGWRAEQFF.

This clone was seen just once. The chain couples TRBV5-1 to TRBJ2-5; 16 bases line up with TRBD2. CDR1 and CDR2 (germline): SGHRS, YFSETQ. J lost 1 base, V lost 4 bases, and 4 bases had no gene match. CDR3 length equals 17 residues. CDR3 protein: CASSLGTSGGAQETQYF. In nucleotides, the CDR3 is TGCGCCAGCAGCCTGGGGACTAGCGGGGGGGCCCAAGAGACCCAGTACTTC.

This chain uses TRBV6-4 with TRBJ1-1; D gene unclear. Germline values: CDR1 MRHNA, CDR2 SNTAGT. The germline V and J ends were trimmed by 5 bases and 1 base, with 8 bases remaining between them. This CDR3 contains 13 residues. CDR3 in DNA: TGTGCCAGCAGTTACACGCCGAACACTGAAGCTTTCTTT. Its protein product is CASSYTPNTEAFF.

CDR3 loop: CASGAKRGESNTGELFF. The DNA for the CDR3 is TGCGCCAGCGGGGCGAAGCGGGGGGAATCGAACACCGGGGAGCTGTTTTTT. The chain carries TRBV4-1 and TRBJ2-2, with 9 nucleotides matching TRBD2. CDR3 size: 17 residues. CDR1 is MGHRA and CDR2 is YSYEKL in the germline V gene. V lost 8 bases, J lost 0 bases, and 10 bases stayed unmatched.

A single count supports this clone. This chain connects TRBV6-1 to TRBJ1-3; 9 bases are shared with TRBD1. From germline, CDR1 is MNHNS and CDR2 SASEGT. The CDR3 is 14 amino acids. The V gene end was trimmed by 3 bases and the J gene end by 4 bases; junction bases not matched to a gene: 1. DNA for the CDR3: TGTGCCAGCAGTGAGGGGACAGGGGGAAACACCATATATTTT. This encodes CASSEGTGGNTIYF.

The chain employs TRBV7-2 and TRBJ1-1; the D gene is possibly TRBD1 (6 bases). The CDR3 contains 13 residues. The germline V and J ends were trimmed by 3 bases and 3 bases, with 8 bases remaining between them. CDR1 and CDR2 (germline): SGHTA, FQGNSA. The CDR3 sequence is CASSFTGHTEAFF. Written as DNA, the CDR3 is TGTGCCAGCAGCTTCACAGGGCACACTGAAGCTTTCTTT.

The rearrangement links TRBV21-1 to TRBJ2-3; no check of the table's D call, TRBD2, against the DNA was made. TRBV21-1 is reported as a pseudogene. This CDR3 has 16 amino acids. The CDR3 reads CASSKRTSGREDTQYF. CDR3 sequence (DNA): TGTGCCAGCAGCAAACGAACTAGCGGGAGGGAAGATACGCAGTATTTT.

This rearrangement joins TRBV18 to TRBJ1-1, with TRBD1 as a possible D gene (5 bases). V was cut by 6 bases and J by 1 base, with 12 bases left in between. This CDR3 is built from 14 residues. CDR1 and CDR2 from the germline V gene are KGHSH and LQKENI. CDR3 residues: CASSLRQRNTEAFF. The DNA for the CDR3 is TGTGCCAGCTCCCTTCGACAGAGGAACACTGAAGCTTTCTTT.

About this clone itself: The same CDR3 can be traced to other DNA sequences in this sample. The V and J genes are TRBV9 and TRBJ2-1; TRBD2 aligns across 8 bases. V gave up 1 base and J gave up 1 base; unmatched junction bases: 1. The CDR3 has 15 residues. Germline CDR1 reads SGDLS; CDR2 reads YYNGEE. The CDR3 protein is CASSVSGSSYNEQFF. The CDR3 region has the DNA TGTGCCAGCAGCGTAAGCGGGAGTTCCTACAATGAGCAGTTCTTC.

The V gene is TRBV6-1, the J gene TRBJ1-5, with D hard to call. This CDR3 comprises 12 residues. V gave up 7 bases and J gave up 3 bases, with 7 bases separating them. Germline V CDR1 and CDR2: MNHNS, SASEGT. In DNA form, the CDR3 reads TGTGCCAGCACGGCGGCCAATCAGCCCCAGCATTTT. It specifies CASTAANQPQHF.

The gene calls are TRBV28 and TRBJ1-2, with D tentatively TRBD1 (5 bases). V was cut by 5 bases and J by 2 bases, with 12 bases left in between. CDR1 MDHEN and CDR2 SYDVKM come from the germline V gene. The CDR3 has 14 amino acids. In DNA form, the CDR3 reads TGTGCCAGCAGTCAGGGTGTAGGGAACTATGGCTACACCTTC. Translating gives CASSQGVGNYGYTF.

The chain links TRBV9 to TRBJ1-1, with D perhaps matching TRBD1 (6 bases). There are 13 residues in the CDR3. Germline CDR1 is SGDLS and CDR2 is YYNGEE. Trimming stripped 5 bases from V and 5 bases from J, with 13 bases between. The DNA for the CDR3 is TGTGCCAGCAGAGCCCACAGGGATACTGAAGCTTTCTTT. Protein: CASRAHRDTEAFF.

V usage is TRBV2 and J usage is TRBJ2-3; 11 bases fit TRBD2. V was pared by 8 bases and J by 4 bases, with 8 bases of the junction left unmatched. Germline assignment: CDR1 SNHLY and CDR2 FYNNEI. The CDR3 totals 15 residues. CDR3 in amino acids: CASSLLAGDPDTQYF. Here the CDR3 DNA reads TGTGCCAGCTCGCTACTAGCGGGGGACCCAGATACGCAGTATTTT. Full variable domain (missing parts from reference TRBV2 and TRBJ2-3): EPEVTQTPSHQVTQMGQEVILRCVPISNHLYFYWYRQILGQKVEFLVSFYNNEISEKSEIFDDQFSVERPDGSNFTLKIRSTKLEDSAMYFCASSLLAGDPDTQYFGPGTRLTVL.

This clone was seen more than once but under ten times. The V call is TRBV7-7, the J call TRBJ1-1; 7 bases match TRBD1. The CDR3 has 14 amino acids. CDR1 and CDR2 from the germline V gene are SSHAT and FNYEAQ (reference sequence). The J segment lost 4 bases and the V segment lost 0 bases, leaving 2 bases of the junction unmatched. The chain's CDR3 is CASSLAQGSTEAFF. CDR3 coding DNA: TGTGCCAGCAGCTTAGCACAGGGGAGCACTGAAGCTTTCTTT.

The V gene is TRBV5-1, the J gene TRBJ2-5; D might be TRBD1 (7 bases). Germline values: CDR1 SGHRS, CDR2 YFSETQ. With 6 bases removed from V and 8 bases from J, the gap between germline ends came to 17 bases. The CDR3 loop spans 13 amino acids. In nucleotides, the CDR3 is TGCGCCAGCAAGGAGGGGGACAGCGGAACCCAGTACTTC. It yields the protein CASKEGDSGTQYF. Together with reference TRBV5-1 and TRBJ2-5, the CDR3 gives the full variable domain: KAGVTQTPRYLIKTRGQQVTLSCSPISGHRSVSWYQQTPGQGLQFLFEYFSETQRNKGNFPGRFSGRQFSNSRSEMNVSTLELGDSALYLCASKEGDSGTQYFGPGTRLLVL.

The rearrangement links TRBV7-2 to TRBJ2-7; 7 bases are shared with TRBD1. V lost 6 bases and J lost 4; bases outside the gene matches: 6. The CDR3 length is 13 residues. From germline, CDR1 is SGHTA and CDR2 FQGNSA. The CDR3 DNA is TGTGCCAGCAGAGGGACAGCAAGTTACGAGCAGTACTTC. Its protein is CASRGTASYEQYF.

The rearrangement uses TRBV11-3 and TRBJ2-5; D may be TRBD2 (7 bases). Trimming cost V 0 bases and J 5 bases, with 16 bases left between them. The CDR3 has 16 amino acids. CDR1 is SGHNT, CDR2 YENEEA, per germline. The CDR3 reads CASSLEGGAGSETQYF. CDR3 nucleotides: TGTGCCAGCAGCTTAGAAGGGGGGGCCGGAAGTGAGACCCAGTACTTC.

The chain has TRBV2 and TRBJ1-5; no clear D. Between the trimmed V and J ends, which lost 10 bases and 1 base, there was a span of 11 bases. The germline V gene encodes CDR1 SNHLY and CDR2 FYNNEI. CDR3 length: 13 amino acids. CDR3 sequence reads: CATGRESNQPQHF. The CDR3 nucleotides read TGTGCCACCGGACGGGAGAGCAATCAGCCCCAGCATTTT.

J is TRBJ1-2 and V is TRBV2, with 9 bases fitting TRBD1. Looked up from germline, CDR1 is SNHLY and CDR2 is FYNNEI. V lost 5 bases and J lost 8; bases outside the gene matches: 12. CDR3 size: 15 residues. CDR3 sequence (DNA): TGTGCCAGCAGTTGGGACAGGGATCCCCCGGGCGGCTACACCTTC. Translated, it gives CASSWDRDPPGGYTF.

This chain links TRBV7-2 with TRBJ2-3; 7 nucleotides match TRBD2. This CDR3 is built from 15 residues. In germline, CDR1 is SGHTA, CDR2 FQGNSA. With 2 bases clipped from V and 1 base from J, the junction kept 3 bases outside the gene matches. This CDR3 reads CASSLMGGGTDTQYF. CDR3 nucleotides: TGTGCCAGCAGCTTAATGGGGGGGGGCACAGATACGCAGTATTTT.

The gene calls are TRBV11-1 and TRBJ1-2; D possibly corresponds to TRBD1 (5 bases). This CDR3 contains 15 residues. The V and J ends lost 5 bases and 5 bases respectively, with 18 bases between them. Per germline, CDR1 SGHAT and CDR2 FQDESV (reference sequence). CDR3 sequence (DNA): TGTGCCAGCAGCCTATCATCCGGGACTTCATATGGCTACACCTTC. Translation: CASSLSSGTSYGYTF.

V usage is TRBV9 and J usage is TRBJ2-1, with 8 bases matching TRBD2. CDR1 and CDR2 from the germline V gene are SGDLS and YYNGEE. V was clipped by 3 bases and J by 6 bases; unmatched bases: 5. This CDR3 has 14 amino acids. CDR3 coding DNA: TGTGCCAGCAGCGGGAGACTAGCGCGCAATGAGCAGTTCTTC. It yields the protein CASSGRLARNEQFF.

CDR3 coding DNA: TGTGCCAGTAGTACCCAGGACAGGGACTATGGCTACACCTTC. Encoded protein: CASSTQDRDYGYTF. The gene calls are TRBV19 and TRBJ1-2; 8 bases line up with TRBD1. V shed 4 bases, J shed 3 bases, and the junction held 4 bases outside the gene matches. Germline loops: CDR1 LNHDA, CDR2 SQIVND (reference sequence). The CDR3 sequence is 14 residues long.

The V and J genes are TRBV29-1 and TRBJ2-5; 10 bases fit TRBD1. The trim removed 4 bases at V and 3 bases at J, leaving 8 bases unmatched. CDR1 and CDR2 from the germline V gene are SQVTM and ANQGSEA. There are 15 residues in the CDR3. The CDR3 reads CSVVAPDRGEETQYF. For the CDR3, the DNA is TGCAGCGTTGTGGCCCCGGACAGGGGGGAAGAGACCCAGTACTTC.

This chain uses TRBV4-2 with TRBJ1-2, with a possible D match to TRBD1 (5 bases). This CDR3 spans 16 amino acids. V lost 0 bases, J lost 7 bases, and 18 bases lay in between. Germline V gives CDR1 LGHNA, CDR2 YNFKEQ. This CDR3 reads CASSQEGTTIGAGYTF. As DNA, the CDR3 is TGTGCCAGCAGCCAAGAGGGGACTACTATAGGGGCTGGCTACACCTTC.

V gene TRBV29-1 combines with J gene TRBJ2-5; TRBD2 aligns across 8 bases. V lost 4 bases, J lost 4 bases, and 8 bases stayed unmatched. The CDR3 is 14 residues long. Per the germline V gene, CDR1 is SQVTM and CDR2 is ANQGSEA. The CDR3 sequence is CSVAPSGGRETQYF. CDR3 nucleotide sequence: TGCAGCGTTGCCCCGAGCGGGGGCCGAGAGACCCAGTACTTC.

The rearrangement uses TRBV7-8 and TRBJ2-1, with D perhaps TRBD1 (5 bases). CDR3 length equals 14 residues. V lost 0 bases and J 3 bases, leaving 6 bases between the germline ends. The germline V gene has CDR1 SGHVS and CDR2 FQNEAQ. Written as DNA, the CDR3 is TGTGCCAGCAGCTTAGCCGACAGCTACAATGAGCAGTTCTTC. Amino acids: CASSLADSYNEQFF.